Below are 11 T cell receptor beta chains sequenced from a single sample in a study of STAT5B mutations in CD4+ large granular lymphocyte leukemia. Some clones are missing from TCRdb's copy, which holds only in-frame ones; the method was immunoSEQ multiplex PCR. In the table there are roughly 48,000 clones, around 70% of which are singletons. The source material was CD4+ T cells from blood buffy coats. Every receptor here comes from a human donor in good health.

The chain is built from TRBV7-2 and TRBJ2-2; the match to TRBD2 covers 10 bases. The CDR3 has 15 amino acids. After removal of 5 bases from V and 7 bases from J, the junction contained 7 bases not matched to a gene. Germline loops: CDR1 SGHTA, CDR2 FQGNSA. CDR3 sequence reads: CASSPPSGGVGELFF. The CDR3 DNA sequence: TGTGCCAGCAGCCCCCCTAGCGGGGGAGTCGGGGAGCTGTTTTTT.

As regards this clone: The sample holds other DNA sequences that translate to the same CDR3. The CDR3 reads CASSIGRGYEQYF. For the CDR3, the DNA is TGTGCCAGTAGTATAGGCCGGGGCTACGAGCAGTACTTC. The chain recombines TRBV19 with TRBJ2-7, with D possibly matching TRBD2 (5 bases). The CDR3 extends over 13 amino acids. Germline lookup yields CDR1 LNHDA and CDR2 SQIVND (reference sequence). V gave up 1 base and J gave up 3 bases, with 7 bases separating them.

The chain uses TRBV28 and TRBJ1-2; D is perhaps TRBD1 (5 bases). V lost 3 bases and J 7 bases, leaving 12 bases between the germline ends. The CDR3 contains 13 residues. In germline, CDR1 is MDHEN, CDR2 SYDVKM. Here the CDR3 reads CASSLGGAFGYTF. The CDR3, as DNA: TGTGCCAGCAGTTTGGGAGGGGCGTTTGGCTACACCTTC.

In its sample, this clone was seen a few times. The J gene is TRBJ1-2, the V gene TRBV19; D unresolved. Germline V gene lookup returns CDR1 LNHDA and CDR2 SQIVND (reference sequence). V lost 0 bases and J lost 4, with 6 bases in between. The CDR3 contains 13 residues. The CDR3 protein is CASSIDLSYGYTF. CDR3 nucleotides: TGTGCCAGTAGTATAGATCTGAGCTATGGCTACACCTTC.

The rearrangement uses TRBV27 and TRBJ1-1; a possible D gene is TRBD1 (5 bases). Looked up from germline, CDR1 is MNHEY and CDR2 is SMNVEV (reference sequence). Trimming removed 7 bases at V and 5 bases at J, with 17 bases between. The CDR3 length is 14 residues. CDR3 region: CASTQRRGSTEAFF. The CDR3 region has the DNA TGTGCCAGCACCCAGCGTCGGGGGAGTACTGAAGCTTTCTTT.

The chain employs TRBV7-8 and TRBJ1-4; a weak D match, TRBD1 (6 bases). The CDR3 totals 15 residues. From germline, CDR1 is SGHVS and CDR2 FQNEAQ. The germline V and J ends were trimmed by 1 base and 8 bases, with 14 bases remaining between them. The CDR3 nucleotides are TGTGCCAGCAGCTTAGAGGGGGTCGCGGGCGAAAAACTGTTTTTT. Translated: CASSLEGVAGEKLFF.

Written as DNA, the CDR3 is TGTGCCAGCAGCTTACCGGGACAGGGGTCTATTGGGCAGTTCTTC. Protein product: CASSLPGQGSIGQFF. This chain joins TRBV7-6 and TRBJ2-1; 10 bases agree with TRBD1. V dropped 2 bases and J dropped 12; count of bases not matched to a gene: 10. The CDR3 sequence is 15 residues long. The V gene's germline CDR1 is SGHVS and CDR2 FNYEAQ. Full variable domain (missing parts from reference TRBV7-6 and TRBJ2-1): GAGVSQSPRYKVTKRGQDVALRCDPISGHVSLYWYRQALGQGPEFLTYFNYEAQQDKSGLPNDRFSAERPEGSISTLTIQRTEQRDSAMYRCASSLPGQGSIGQFFGPGTRLTVL.

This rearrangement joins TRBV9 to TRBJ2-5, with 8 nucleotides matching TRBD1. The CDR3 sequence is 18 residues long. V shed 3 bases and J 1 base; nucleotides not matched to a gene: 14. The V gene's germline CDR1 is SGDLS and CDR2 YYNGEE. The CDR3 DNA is TGTGCCAGCAGCGCTCCGGGGACAGGTTGGGCTCCCCAAGAGACCCAGTACTTC. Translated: CASSAPGTGWAPQETQYF.

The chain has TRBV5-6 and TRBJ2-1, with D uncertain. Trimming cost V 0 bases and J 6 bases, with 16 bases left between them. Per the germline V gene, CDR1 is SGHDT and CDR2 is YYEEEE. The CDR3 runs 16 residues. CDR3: CASSLVLASPSNEQFF. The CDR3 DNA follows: TGTGCCAGCAGCTTGGTTCTGGCGAGCCCCAGCAATGAGCAGTTCTTC.

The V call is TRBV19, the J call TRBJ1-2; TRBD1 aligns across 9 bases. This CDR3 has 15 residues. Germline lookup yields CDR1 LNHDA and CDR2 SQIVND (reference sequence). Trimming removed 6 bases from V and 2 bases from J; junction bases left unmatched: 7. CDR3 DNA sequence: TGTGCCAGTAGAAAACAGGGGGCGCCGAACTATGGCTACACCTTC. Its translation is CASRKQGAPNYGYTF.

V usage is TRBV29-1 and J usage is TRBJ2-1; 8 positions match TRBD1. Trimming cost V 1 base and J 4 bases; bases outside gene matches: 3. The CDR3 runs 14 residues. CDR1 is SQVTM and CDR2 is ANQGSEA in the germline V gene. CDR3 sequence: CSVEVWTGYNEQFF. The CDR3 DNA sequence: TGCAGCGTTGAAGTGTGGACAGGGTACAATGAGCAGTTCTTC.